These T cell receptor beta chains were read from a single sample in a study of long-term antiretroviral therapy in people with HIV. Clones were read by immunoSEQ multiplex PCR, and TCRdb kept only the in-frame ones, dropping some. The sample lists 20,000 to 30,000 clones; approximately 79% were seen once. Sequenced material: unsorted PBMCs, taken 1.2 years after starting antiretroviral therapy. All receptors derive from a woman between 40 and 55 years old with HIV. Both conserved end residues are trimmed from each CDR3. Each record gives: V gene, CDR3 protein.

TRBV5-1 ASSLYGVKDEQF
TRBV15 ATATLAGKDNEQF
TRBV10-2 ATLPGPYQAGGYNEQF
TRBV4-3 ASSQDMKGQGEKLF
TRBV5-6 ASSFVRGGHREQY
TRBV7-9 ASSLDSTANTEAF
TRBV5-4 ASSLQGRNEQF
TRBV7-9 ASSPGYGTEVGAF
TRBV5-1 ASSLGLAGGGTQY
TRBV9 ASSVYGTGGPGGANVLT
TRBV19 ASGHQGSNTQY
TRBV9 ASSVAGGDGYT
TRBV19 ASSIDGFEQY
TRBV13 ASSLLTDTQY
TRBV27 ASRKLAISYEQY
TRBV29-1 SVQGQPPGLGGFGSYNEQF
TRBV12-5 ASVFRDRVLTGELF